The 26 T cell receptor beta chains below come from one sample, sequenced in a study of regulatory T cells in long-lasting Graves disease. The time point here: newly diagnosed GD, antithyroid drugs for less than 3 months. The TCR library used RNA extracted from PBMCs. Library construction for TCR beta used iRepertoire HTBI primers and Arm-PCR of CDR3 regions. TCRdb itself ran the multiplex PCR reads through MiXCR, one entry per CDR3 protein. The table records roughly 510,000 distinct CDR3 sequences, roughly 16% of them present only once. These sequences were also reported in another study, on T cells in Graves' hyperthyroidism and ophthalmopathy.

The sample was peripheral blood mononuclear cells (PBMCs), taken at new diagnosis, from a patient treated with antithyroid drugs. The receptors were gathered from a man aged 18 to 29 with Graves disease.

The chain recombines TRBV6-2 or TRBV6-3 with TRBJ1-2, with TRBD1 matching over 7 bases. The V segment lost 2 bases and the J segment 0 bases; nucleotides outside the gene matches: 6. Germline CDR1 MNHEY, CDR2 SVGEGT. The CDR3 consists of 16 residues. The CDR3: CASSYRQGTTNYGYTF. CDR3 coding DNA: TGTGCCAGCAGTTACCGACAGGGAACCACTAACTATGGCTACACCTTC.

This clonotype has more than one count but fewer than ten. The genes are TRBV4-2 and TRBJ1-1; D possibly corresponds to TRBD1 (5 bases). V shed 4 bases and J shed 1 base, with 13 bases lying between them. CDR3 length equals 15 residues. The V gene's germline CDR1 is LGHNA and CDR2 YNFKEQ. The CDR3 protein is CASSLSKTANTEAFF. CDR3 bases: TGTGCCAGCAGCCTCTCGAAGACAGCGAACACTGAAGCTTTCTTT.

This clonotype was counted many times. This chain joins TRBV7-2 and TRBJ2-7; tentatively, D is TRBD1 (6 bases). Germline V lookup: CDR1 SGHTA, CDR2 FQGNSA. V was clipped by 4 bases and J by 6 bases, with 16 bases between them. CDR3 size: 14 residues. CDR3 bases: TGTGCCAGCAGCTCCCGGGAAAAGGGGGTCGAGCAGTACTTC. It translates to CASSSREKGVEQYF.

This sequence joins TRBV5-1 and TRBJ1-1, with a tentative D call TRBD1 (5 bases). Germline V CDR1 and CDR2: SGHRS, YFSETQ. V was cut by 3 bases and J by 2 bases, with 14 bases left in between. The CDR3 consists of 15 residues. The CDR3 reads CASSSLGHVNTEAFF. For the CDR3, the DNA is TGCGCCAGCAGCTCCTTAGGACACGTAAACACTGAAGCTTTCTTT.

The chain couples TRBV5-1 to TRBJ2-7; 8 bases match TRBD1. CDR1 and CDR2 from the germline V gene are SGHRS and YFSETQ. The CDR3 is made up of 14 amino acids. V gave up 5 bases and J gave up 0 bases; unmatched junction bases: 4. Here the CDR3 reads CASSGDRSSYEQYF. The DNA of the CDR3 is TGCGCCAGCAGTGGGGACAGGAGCTCCTACGAGCAGTACTTC.

This chain connects TRBV20-1 to TRBJ1-1; tentative D call: TRBD1 (5 bases). Trimming shortened V by 7 bases and J by 1 base, and 13 bases separated the two germline ends. Germline values: CDR1 DFQATT, CDR2 SNEGSKA (reference sequence). The CDR3 sequence is 13 residues long. CDR3 DNA: TGCAGTGTTCCGGGACTGGAGAACACTGAAGCTTTCTTT. Amino acid sequence: CSVPGLENTEAFF.

This clonotype was counted many times. This chain links TRBV5-1 with TRBJ2-7, with TRBD2 identical over 7 bases. The CDR3 is made up of 14 amino acids. The V segment lost 0 bases and the J segment 2 bases; nucleotides outside the gene matches: 2. Germline V gene lookup returns CDR1 SGHRS and CDR2 YFSETQ. CDR3 in amino acids: CASSLEGLAYEQYF. As DNA, the CDR3 is TGCGCCAGCAGCTTGGAAGGACTAGCCTACGAGCAGTACTTC.

This chain connects TRBV10-3 to TRBJ1-6; 7 bases are a match to TRBD1. The CDR3 contains 14 residues. V lost 3 bases, J lost 6 bases, and 2 bases stayed unmatched. Germline lookup yields CDR1 ENHRY and CDR2 SYGVKD. CDR3 nucleotide sequence: TGTGCCATCAGTGAAGACAGGGTTAATTCACCCCTCCACTTT. As protein: CAISEDRVNSPLHF.

This clonotype appeared a few times. This chain links TRBV7-2 with TRBJ2-1; D perhaps matches TRBD1 (6 bases). V dropped 2 bases and J dropped 9 bases, with 14 bases sitting between them. Germline assignment: CDR1 SGHTA and CDR2 FQGNSA. The length of the CDR3 is 14 residues. DNA of the CDR3: TGTGCCAGCAGCTTATACGGGGAAGGGGGTGAGCAGTTCTTC. Protein: CASSLYGEGGEQFF.

Ten or more counts support this clonotype. The V call is TRBV15, the J call TRBJ2-7; 10 nucleotides line up with TRBD2. Trimming removed 6 bases from V and 3 bases from J; junction bases left unmatched: 11. The CDR3 has 16 residues. Germline V CDR1 and CDR2: LNHNV, YYDKDF (reference sequence). The CDR3 DNA is TGTGCCACCAGTCTTCAAGCGGGAGGGCCGAGCTACGAGCAGTACTTC. Translation gives CATSLQAGGPSYEQYF. The complete variable domain, with remaining parts taken from reference TRBV15 and TRBJ2-7, reads DAMVIQNPRYQVTQFGKPVTLSCSQTLNHNVMYWYQQKSSQAPKLLFHYYDKDFNNEADTPDNFQSRRPNTSFCFLDIRSPGLGDTAMYLCATSLQAGGPSYEQYFGPGTRLTVT.

V and J are TRBV30 and TRBJ1-1, with D possibly being TRBD1 (6 bases). Germline CDR1 and CDR2: GTSNPN and SVGIG (reference sequence). The ends were cut back, 4 bases at V and 7 bases at J, with 16 bases in the middle. The CDR3 sequence is 13 residues long. The CDR3 here is CAWNPEEGGEAFF. Here the CDR3 DNA reads TGTGCCTGGAACCCGGAGGAGGGGGGTGAAGCTTTCTTT.

The table lists this clonotype with many counts. Written as DNA, the CDR3 is TGTGCCAGCGCGGTCAGTGGGGAGGGTCGCTACAATGAGCAGTTCTTC. Translated, it gives CASAVSGEGRYNEQFF. V gene TRBV7-9 combines with J gene TRBJ2-1; TRBD2 aligns across 7 bases. V lost 8 bases and J lost 3; bases outside the gene matches: 13. Germline-derived CDR1 and CDR2 are SEHNR and FQNEAQ (reference sequence). The CDR3 consists of 16 residues.

The chain uses TRBV20-1 and TRBJ2-4; TRBD2 matches 14 bases. Trimming took 2 bases from V and 0 from J; bases not matched to a gene: 12. The V gene's germline CDR1 is DFQATT and CDR2 SNEGSKA (reference sequence). This CDR3 comprises 20 residues. The CDR3 coding sequence is TGCAGTGCTAGAACACTACCGGGACTAGCGGGAGTAATAGCCAAAAACATTCAGTACTTC. Translating it yields CSARTLPGLAGVIAKNIQYF.

The chain joins TRBV6-1 to TRBJ2-3, with D possibly being TRBD2 (5 bases). Trimming removed 0 bases from V and 4 bases from J, with 8 bases in between. The CDR3 has 14 residues. Germline values: CDR1 MNHNS, CDR2 SASEGT. The CDR3 reads CASSEAWTADTQYF. In nucleotides, the CDR3 is TGTGCCAGCAGTGAAGCCTGGACTGCAGATACGCAGTATTTT.

This chain uses TRBV11-2 with TRBJ2-1, with a weak D call TRBD1 (6 bases). This CDR3 has 14 amino acids. Germline V lookup: CDR1 SGHAT, CDR2 FQNNGV. Trimming took 0 bases from V and 8 from J, leaving 11 bases between them. The CDR3 sequence is CASSLDTGSDEQFF. The CDR3 DNA is TGTGCCAGCAGCTTAGACACAGGGTCCGATGAGCAGTTCTTC.

The chain carries TRBV4-2 and TRBJ2-3; a possible D gene is TRBD2 (6 bases). The germline V and J ends were trimmed by 4 bases and 5 bases, with 13 bases remaining between them. This CDR3 region has 14 residues. The germline gives CDR1 LGHNA, CDR2 YNFKEQ. CDR3 protein: CASSRGTLGDTQYF. CDR3 in DNA: TGTGCCAGCAGCCGCGGGACTCTCGGAGATACGCAGTATTTT.

This clonotype was observed many times. The rearrangement links TRBV27 to TRBJ2-7, with 9 bases lining up with TRBD1. The CDR3 is made up of 13 amino acids. J lost 7 bases, V lost 6 bases, and 7 bases had no gene match. In germline, CDR1 is MNHEY, CDR2 SMNVEV (reference sequence). CDR3 bases: TGTGCCAGCAGGGTACAGGGGGCGGGAGAGCAGTACTTC. It yields the protein CASRVQGAGEQYF.

The sample holds many counts of this clonotype. The J gene is TRBJ1-1, the V gene TRBV28; 8 nucleotides agree with TRBD1. The CDR3 has 15 amino acids. V dropped 4 bases and J dropped 0; count of bases not matched to a gene: 4. Germline loops: CDR1 MDHEN, CDR2 SYDVKM. For the CDR3, the DNA is TGTGCCAGCAGTTGGAACAGGGGGATGAACACTGAAGCTTTCTTT. It encodes CASSWNRGMNTEAFF.

At least ten counts were recorded for this clonotype. In DNA, the CDR3 is TGTGCCATCAGTAGCAGGCACGGCGACGAGCAGTACTTC. Amino acid sequence: CAISSRHGDEQYF. The rearrangement joins TRBV10-3 to TRBJ2-7; the D is unclear. Trimming removed 5 bases from V and 5 bases from J, with 13 bases in between. The CDR3 consists of 13 residues. In germline, CDR1 is ENHRY, CDR2 SYGVKD.

The rearrangement uses TRBV5-4 and TRBJ2-1; TRBD2 matches 9 bases. This CDR3 region has 15 residues. Germline CDR1 SGHNT, CDR2 YYREEE (reference sequence). With V trimmed by 1 base and J by 10 bases, 9 bases remained unmatched. The DNA for the CDR3 is TGTGCCAGCAGCTTGAGCCACCCGGCGGGGGGGGAGCAGTTCTTC. Translating gives CASSLSHPAGGEQFF.

The V and J genes are TRBV5-1 and TRBJ2-3; the match to TRBD2 covers 7 bases. J lost 7 bases, V lost 3 bases, and 11 bases had no gene match. Germline CDR1 is SGHRS and CDR2 is YFSETQ. The CDR3 contains 15 residues. The CDR3 sequence: CASSSSAGLSYTQYF. The CDR3 DNA reads TGCGCCAGCAGCTCCTCAGCGGGATTGTCGTATACGCAGTATTTT.

The chain joins TRBV5-6 to TRBJ2-7; 9 bases line up with TRBD1. With 2 bases clipped from V and 2 bases from J, the junction kept 5 bases outside the gene matches. This CDR3 is built from 15 residues. In germline, CDR1 is SGHDT, CDR2 YYEEEE. The CDR3 coding sequence is TGTGCCAGCAGCTTCGGGACAGGGATTCCCTACGAGCAGTACTTC. Its protein is CASSFGTGIPYEQYF.

This clonotype was picked up many times. This chain joins TRBV7-9 and TRBJ2-5, with 7 nucleotides matching TRBD1. Trimming cost V 5 bases and J 2 bases; bases outside gene matches: 5. Germline CDR1 SEHNR, CDR2 FQNEAQ (reference sequence). The CDR3 consists of 14 residues. DNA of the CDR3: TGTGCCAGCAGCCTTCGGGACAGACAAGAGACCCAGTACTTC. As protein: CASSLRDRQETQYF.

The V gene is TRBV27, the J gene TRBJ2-1, with TRBD2 matching 11 bases. Judging by the DNA end, TRBJ2-5 fits better; the J call may be wrong. The CDR3 has 14 residues. CDR1 and CDR2 from the germline V gene are MNHEY and SMNVEV (reference sequence). CDR3 residues: CASSSLAGEETQYF. The CDR3 DNA sequence: TGTGCCAGCAGTTCACTAGCGGGGGAAGAGACCCAGTACTTC.

This clonotype was observed a handful of times. A junction boundary mismatches the germline segment, possibly from a read error. The chain is built from TRBV7-8 and TRBJ2-6; no clear D. Germline CDR1 and CDR2: SGHVS and FQNEAQ. CDR3 length: 8 residues. Here the CDR3 reads CASSWWAF. In DNA, the CDR3 is TGTGCCAGCAGCTGGTGGGCTTTC.

This clonotype was counted between two and nine times. The V call is TRBV9, the J call TRBJ2-5; 9 nucleotides match TRBD2. Germline V gives CDR1 SGDLS, CDR2 YYNGEE. This CDR3 has 16 residues. The V gene end was trimmed by 4 bases and the J gene end by 0 bases; junction bases not matched to a gene: 7. For the CDR3, the DNA is TGTGCCAGCAGCCGCATCTTAGCGGGAGACCAAGAGACCCAGTACTTC. Amino acid sequence: CASSRILAGDQETQYF.